This TCR beta chain was identified during a study of shared clonotypes between healthy human individuals. CDR1 SQVTM and CDR2 ANQGSEA come from the germline V gene. The V and J ends lost 4 bases and 1 base respectively, with 16 bases between them. There are 15 residues in the CDR3. TCRdb keeps only in-frame clones here, not all; method: immunoSEQ multiplex PCR. The table records about 1.4 million clones, around 97% of them present only once. This rearrangement joins TRBV29-1 to TRBJ1-2; tentative D call: TRBD1 (6 bases). The clonotype comes from a man younger than 40 in good health. The source material was naive CD4+ T cells sorted from blood. Noted subset: CD45RA+ positively selected. The DNA of the CDR3 is TGCAGCGTTGGCACAGGGCGGGGGTTTAACTATGGCTACACCTTC. Translating it yields CSVGTGRGFNYGYTF.